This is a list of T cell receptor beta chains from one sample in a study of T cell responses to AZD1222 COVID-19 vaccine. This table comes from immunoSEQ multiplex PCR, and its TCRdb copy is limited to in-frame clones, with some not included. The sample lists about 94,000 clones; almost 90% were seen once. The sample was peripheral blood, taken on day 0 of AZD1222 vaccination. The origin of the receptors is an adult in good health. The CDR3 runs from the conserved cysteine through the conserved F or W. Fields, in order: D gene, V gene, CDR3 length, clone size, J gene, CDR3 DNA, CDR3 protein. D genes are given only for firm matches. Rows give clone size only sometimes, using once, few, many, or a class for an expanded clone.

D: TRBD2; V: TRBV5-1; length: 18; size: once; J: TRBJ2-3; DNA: TGCGCCAGCAGCTTGGCCCAACTAGCGGGGGGGCGAACAGATACGCAGTATTTT; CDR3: CASSLAQLAGGRTDTQYF
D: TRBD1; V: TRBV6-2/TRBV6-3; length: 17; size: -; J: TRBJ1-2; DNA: TGTGCCAGCAGTCCCCCTCCGGGACAGCCACCCCTTCATGGCTACACCTTC; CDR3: CASSPPPGQPPLHGYTF
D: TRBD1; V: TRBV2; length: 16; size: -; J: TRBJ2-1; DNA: TGTGCCAGCAGCCCTAACAGGGGGCTTAGGTACAATGAGCAGTTCTTC; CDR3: CASSPNRGLRYNEQFF
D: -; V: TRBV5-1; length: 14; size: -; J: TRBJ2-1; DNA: TGCGCCAGCAGCTTGGCAGGGGCCCGGTTAGAGCAGTTCTTC; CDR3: CASSLAGARLEQFF
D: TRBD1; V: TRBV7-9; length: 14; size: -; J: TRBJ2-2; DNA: TGTGCCAGCAGCTCCCAGGGGGCATCCGGGGAGCTGTTTTTT; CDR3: CASSSQGASGELFF
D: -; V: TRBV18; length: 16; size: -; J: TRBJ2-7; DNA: TGTGCCAGCTCACCCTCTGGGGCAGGGAGTGGGAACGAGCAGTACTTC; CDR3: CASSPSGAGSGNEQYF
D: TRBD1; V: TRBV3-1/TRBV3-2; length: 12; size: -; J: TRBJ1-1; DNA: TGTGCACTCACAGGGGGAATCACTGAAGCTTTCTTT; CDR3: CALTGGITEAFF
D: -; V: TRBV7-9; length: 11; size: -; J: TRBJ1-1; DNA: TGTGCCAGCAGCTCGGGGCGGGTAGCTTTCTTT; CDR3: CASSSGRVAFF
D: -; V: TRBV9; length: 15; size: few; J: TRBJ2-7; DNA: TGTGCCAGCAGCGCGGGGGACGGCCGGGCTATCGAGCAGTACTTC; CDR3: CASSAGDGRAIEQYF
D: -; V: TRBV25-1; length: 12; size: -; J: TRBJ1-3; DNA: TGTGCCAGCAGTGTCGAGGAAAACACCATATATTTT; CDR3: CASSVEENTIYF
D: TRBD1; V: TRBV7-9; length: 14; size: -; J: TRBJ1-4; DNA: TGTGCCAGCAGCTTACGGCAGGGGGCTGAAAAACTGTTTTTT; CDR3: CASSLRQGAEKLFF
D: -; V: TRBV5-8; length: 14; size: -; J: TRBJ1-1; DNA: TGTGCCAGCAGCTTGGTTACTTCGAACACTGAAGCTTTCTTT; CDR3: CASSLVTSNTEAFF
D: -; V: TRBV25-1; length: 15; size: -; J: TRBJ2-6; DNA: TGTGCCAGCAGTGAATCCGGCTCTGGGGCCAACGTCCTGACTTTC; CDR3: CASSESGSGANVLTF
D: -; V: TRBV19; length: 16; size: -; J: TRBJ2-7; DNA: TGTGCCAGTAGTATACAGCCGGGCAGCTCACACCACGAGCAGTACTTC; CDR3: CASSIQPGSSHHEQYF
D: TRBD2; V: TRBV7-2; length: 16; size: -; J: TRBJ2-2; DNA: TGTGCCAGCAGCTTAGCTAGCGGGGGAAACACCGGGGAGCTGTTTTTT; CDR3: CASSLASGGNTGELFF
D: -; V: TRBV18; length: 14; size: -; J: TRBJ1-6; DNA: TGTGCCAGCTCACGAAGTTCCACCCAGGGGACCCTCCACTTT; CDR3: CASSRSSTQGTLHF
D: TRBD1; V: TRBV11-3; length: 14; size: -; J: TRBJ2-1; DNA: TGTGCCAGCAGCATGCAGGGGGTTGGCAATGAGCAGTTCTTC; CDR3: CASSMQGVGNEQFF
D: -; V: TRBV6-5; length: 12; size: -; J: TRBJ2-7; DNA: TGTGCCAGCAGTACTCACAGACGCGAGCAGTACTTC; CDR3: CASSTHRREQYF
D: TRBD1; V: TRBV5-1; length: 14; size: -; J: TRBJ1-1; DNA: TGCGCCAGCAGCTCGGACAGGGGGCTCACTGAAGCTTTCTTT; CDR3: CASSSDRGLTEAFF
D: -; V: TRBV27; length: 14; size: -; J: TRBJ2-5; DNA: TGTGCCAGCAGTCCATCGGGGGTGTGGGAGACCCAGTACTTC; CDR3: CASSPSGVWETQYF
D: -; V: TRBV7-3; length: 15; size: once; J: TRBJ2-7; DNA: TGTGCCAGCAGCTTAATAGGAGGGAATTCACACGAGCAGTACTTC; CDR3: CASSLIGGNSHEQYF
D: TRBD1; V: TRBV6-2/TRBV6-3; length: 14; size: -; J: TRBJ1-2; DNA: TGTGCCAGCAGTTACGAAGACAGGGCAGGAGGCTACACCTTC; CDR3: CASSYEDRAGGYTF
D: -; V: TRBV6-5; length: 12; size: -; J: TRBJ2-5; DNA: TGTGCCAGCATCGGGAACGGGGAGACCCAGTACTTC; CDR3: CASIGNGETQYF
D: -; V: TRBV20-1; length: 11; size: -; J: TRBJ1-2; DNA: TGCAGTGCTAGAGACCTCAGAGACTACACCTTC; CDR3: CSARDLRDYTF
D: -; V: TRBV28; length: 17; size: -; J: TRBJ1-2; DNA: TGTGCCAGCAGTTTTAAGCCAGGAGGTTCCTCTAACTATGGCTACACCTTC; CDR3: CASSFKPGGSSNYGYTF
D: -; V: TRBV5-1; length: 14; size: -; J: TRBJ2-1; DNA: TGCGCCAGCAGCTTGATTACAGGCAACAATGAGCAGTTCTTC; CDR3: CASSLITGNNEQFF
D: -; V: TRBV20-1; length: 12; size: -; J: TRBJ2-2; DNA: TGCAGTGCTAGTTGGGACACCGGGGAGCTGTTTTTT; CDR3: CSASWDTGELFF
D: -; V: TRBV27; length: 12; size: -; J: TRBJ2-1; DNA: TGTGCCAGCAGTTCCCTGACCTATGAGCAGTTCTTC; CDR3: CASSSLTYEQFF
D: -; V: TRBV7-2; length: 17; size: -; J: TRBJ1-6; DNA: TGTGCCAGCAGCTTAGAACAGGGTTACCCCTATAATTCACCCCTCCACTTT; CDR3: CASSLEQGYPYNSPLHF
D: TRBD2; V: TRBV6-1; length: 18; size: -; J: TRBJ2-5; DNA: TGTGCCAGCAGTGAAGCGCTTCGGGGGGTGAGGGTCCGAGAGACCCAGTACTTC; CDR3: CASSEALRGVRVRETQYF
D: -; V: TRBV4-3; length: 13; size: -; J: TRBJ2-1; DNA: TGCGCCAGCAGCCAAGGCCTCTTGACTGAGCAGTTCTTC; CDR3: CASSQGLLTEQFF
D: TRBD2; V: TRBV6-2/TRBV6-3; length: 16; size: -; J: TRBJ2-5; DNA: TGTGCCAGCAGTTTCGGTGGCGGGGGGGCGGAAGAGACCCAGTACTTC; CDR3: CASSFGGGGAEETQYF
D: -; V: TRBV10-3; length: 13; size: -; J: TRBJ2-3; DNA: TGTGCCACCCGGCGAGGGGGCACAGATACGCAGTATTTT; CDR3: CATRRGGTDTQYF
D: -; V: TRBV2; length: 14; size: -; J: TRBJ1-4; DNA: TGTGCCAGCAGTGCCGGTCCCAGAGGGGAAAAACTGTTTTTT; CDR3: CASSAGPRGEKLFF
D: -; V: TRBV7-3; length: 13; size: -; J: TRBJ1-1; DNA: TGTGCCAGCAGCTCCGGGACTGGTACTGAAGCTTTCTTT; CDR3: CASSSGTGTEAFF
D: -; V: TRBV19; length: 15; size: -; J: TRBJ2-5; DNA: TGTGCCAGTAGTGTCACGGGGGCCGTCCAAGAGACCCAGTACTTC; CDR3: CASSVTGAVQETQYF
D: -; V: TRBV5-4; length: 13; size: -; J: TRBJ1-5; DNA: TGTGCCAGCAGCTTTTCGGGGAATCAGCCCCAGCATTTT; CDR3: CASSFSGNQPQHF
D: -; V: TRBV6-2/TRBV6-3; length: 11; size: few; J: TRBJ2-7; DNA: TGTGCCAGCAGTTCTAGGGGTGAGCAGTACTTC; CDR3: CASSSRGEQYF
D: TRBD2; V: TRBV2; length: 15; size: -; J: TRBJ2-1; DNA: TGTGCCAGCAGTGAAGAAGGACTAGCCTACAATGAGCAGTTCTTC; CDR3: CASSEEGLAYNEQFF
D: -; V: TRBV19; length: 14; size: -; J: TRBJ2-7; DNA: TGTGCCAGTAGTATAGGTAGCGGAGGGAACGAGCAGTACTTC; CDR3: CASSIGSGGNEQYF
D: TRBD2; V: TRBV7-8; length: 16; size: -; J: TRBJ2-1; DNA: TGTGCCAGCAGCCTTACTAGCGGGGGGCACTACAATGAGCAGTTCTTC; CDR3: CASSLTSGGHYNEQFF
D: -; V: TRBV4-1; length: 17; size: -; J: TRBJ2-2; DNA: TGCGCCAGCAGCCGCCCCTTAGTCAGGGGTGTTTCCGGGGAGCTGTTTTTT; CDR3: CASSRPLVRGVSGELFF
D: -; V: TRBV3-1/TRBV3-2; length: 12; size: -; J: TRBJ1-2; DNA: TGTGCCAGCAGCCAAGAAGGGGAACGCTACACCTTC; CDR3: CASSQEGERYTF
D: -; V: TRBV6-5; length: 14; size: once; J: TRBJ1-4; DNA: TGTGCCAGCAGTTCCGGTCAGTTTAATGAAAAACTGTTTTTT; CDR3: CASSSGQFNEKLFF
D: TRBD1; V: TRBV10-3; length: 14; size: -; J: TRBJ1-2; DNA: TGTGCCATCAGGGGACAGCAAAACACTTTTGGCTACACCTTC; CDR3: CAIRGQQNTFGYTF
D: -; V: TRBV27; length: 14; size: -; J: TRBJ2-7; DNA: TGTGCCAGCAGTAACTCCAGGGTCGCGGGCGAGCAGTACTTC; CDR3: CASSNSRVAGEQYF
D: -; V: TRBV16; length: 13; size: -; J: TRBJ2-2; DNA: TGTGCCAGCAGCCCTAGGGCCGCCGGGGAGCTGTTTTTT; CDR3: CASSPRAAGELFF
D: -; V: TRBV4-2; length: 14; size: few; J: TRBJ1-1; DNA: TGTGCCAGCAGCCCTTCAGACAGGAACACTGAAGCTTTCTTT; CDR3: CASSPSDRNTEAFF
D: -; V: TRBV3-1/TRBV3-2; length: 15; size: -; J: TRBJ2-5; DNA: TGTGCCAGCAGCCAAGAAAGTGGGGTGTGGGAGACCCAGTACTTC; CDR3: CASSQESGVWETQYF